The TCR beta chain under discussion was sequenced for a study of beta chain features in type 1 diabetes (dated by TCRdb to 2017 to 2018). About the full investigation: Patients and healthy donors did not differ in mean age, gender distribution, total cell number or subset yield. A total of some 110 million sorted cells were examined across all samples, and the number of cells per subset was strongly correlated with RNA yield. The study compared TCRB repertoires of sorted circulating CD4+ T cell subsets between recently diagnosed type 1 diabetes patients and matched healthy donors. Whereas all 30 or so donors provided naive and central memory subsets, regulatory and stem cell-like memory subsets were isolated from just 8 patients and about eight healthy donors.

This clone was counted only a few times. Its target antigen remains unknown. No per-base quality is available; no much larger clone lies one base away. All of the isolated RNA was reverse transcribed with the High Capacity cDNA Reverse Transcription Kit, so expressed TCRB transcripts were sequenced. Naive, central memory and regulatory T cell samples underwent deep immunoSEQ sequencing, averaging about 3.57 million total reads per sample. Sorted cells were lysed in RLT buffer, and RNA was extracted using DNase-treated RNeasy Micro or Mini kits according to cell number. Each cell subset was processed on its own to prevent cross-contamination, while patient and healthy donor samples were processed together. The immunoSEQ multiplex PCR was used to amplify TCRB sequences from cDNA, generating 87-bp fragments that spanned the CDR3 region. Amplicons were sequenced on the Illumina HiSeq platform. Under the source paper's analysis protocol: PCR bias was corrected computationally using synthetic template baselines, and reads within Hamming distance 2 were collapsed, with unmergeable singletons discarded. Reads were aligned to IMGT to assign V, D and J genes, CDR3 length, and insertions or deletions at six rearrangement sites. Within each subset, clonotype counts were normalized to the number of sorted cells before true diversity and Gini coefficients were calculated with the tcR R package. Repertoire sharing was quantified using the overlap coefficient calculated on TCRB nucleotide sequences. As stored in TCRdb, this immuneACCESS dataset retains in-frame rearrangements with V and J assigned. A fraction of the clones does not appear; measured against another copy, unresolved V genes explain less than half of the discrepancy, and the remainder lacks a known reason. V and J calls and clone size are given by that table; D and trimming were obtained from the DNA. This sample holds more than 25,000 clones; 56% were observed only once. Approximately 1.4% of the sample rests with the top ten.

What the study reported, not specific to this receptor: HLA sub-analyses involved small numbers of individuals, so any influence of HLA type on TCRB rearrangement remained unresolved. Because cDNA rather than genomic DNA was sequenced, highly expressing activated cells could have been over-represented, although no difference in activation and CD3 levels was found between groups. At VDJ recombination sites, patients with type 1 diabetes made fewer insertions and deleted more nucleotides, a pattern implying thymic rearrangement abnormalities. A moderate but significant shortening of TCRB CDR3 length was observed in type 1 diabetes patients in all four CD4+ subsets. Naive, central memory and regulatory TCRB repertoires appeared to be more similar among patients than among healthy donors. PCR might favor shorter templates, but patient and control samples were amplified and corrected together, so any skew would affect both groups equally.

A single peripheral blood draw of around 0.11 L on average was collected from each donor into heparinised tubes. Naive, central memory, regulatory and stem cell-like memory CD4+ T cells were sorted on a BD FACSAria II using a panel including CD45RO, CCR7, CD25, CD127, CD95 and CD27. All sorted populations exceeded 95% purity. PBMCs were isolated immediately by Lymphoprep density gradient centrifugation and stained directly without culture. To minimize batch effects, samples were stained and sorted in pairs, one healthy donor with one patient per experiment. Input material: Tregs from blood. The cell subset or site label on this specimen signifies: regulatory CD4+ T cells. The clonotype was recovered from a woman aged 18-29 years with type 1 diabetes.

The nucleotides read TGCGCCAGCAGCTTGTCTAGCCGAGAGACCCAGTACTTC. Translation gives CASSLSSRETQYF. The chain is made from TRBV5-1 and TRBJ2-5; a weak D assignment points to TRBD2 (5 bases agree). As encoded in the germline V gene, CDR1 is SGHRS while CDR2 is YFSETQ. From cysteine to phenylalanine, the CDR3 is 13 amino acids long. Here the CDR3 DNA is all that survives: 39 bases in frame from base 1. V lost 1 base and J lost 4 bases; the stretch between them is 8 bases long. The reference TRBV5-1 and TRBJ2-5 proteins fill in what lies around the CDR3, so the full variable domain reads KAGVTQTPRYLIKTRGQQVTLSCSPISGHRSVSWYQQTPGQGLQFLFEYFSETQRNKGNFPGRFSGRQFSNSRSEMNVSTLELGDSALYLCASSLSSRETQYFGPGTRLLVL.